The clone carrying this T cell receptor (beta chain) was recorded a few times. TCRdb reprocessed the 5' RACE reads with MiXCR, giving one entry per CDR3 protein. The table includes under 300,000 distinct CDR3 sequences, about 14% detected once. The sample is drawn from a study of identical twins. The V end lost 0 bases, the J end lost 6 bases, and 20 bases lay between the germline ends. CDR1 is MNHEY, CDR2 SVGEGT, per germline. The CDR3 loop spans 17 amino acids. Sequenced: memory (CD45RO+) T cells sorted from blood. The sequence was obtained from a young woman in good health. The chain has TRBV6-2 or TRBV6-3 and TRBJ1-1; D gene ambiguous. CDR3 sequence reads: CASSYSPGPGRVAEAFF. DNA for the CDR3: TGTGCCAGCAGTTACTCCCCGGGCCCTGGGAGGGTGGCTGAAGCTTTCTTT.